Below, 18 T cell receptor beta chains from the same sample are listed, as sequenced in a study of CD8 T cell repertoires and HIV-1 epitope variants. Some clones are missing from TCRdb's copy, which holds only in-frame ones; the method was immunoSEQ multiplex PCR. The table shows around 2,800 clones, with roughly three quarters occurring only once. Their target antigens are unknown. The material sequenced was cultured CD8+ T cells derived from PBMCs. These receptors originate from a male donor with HIV.

The chain has TRBV7-8 and TRBJ2-3; 9 nucleotides align to TRBD2. The CDR3 consists of 14 residues. J gave up 5 bases and V 0 bases, and 0 bases lay outside the gene matches. The V gene's germline CDR1 is SGHVS and CDR2 FQNEAQ. The CDR3 sequence: CASSLATSGDTQYF. The CDR3 DNA is TGTGCCAGCAGCTTAGCGACTAGCGGAGATACGCAGTATTTT.

There are a few counts of this clone. V and J are TRBV7-8 and TRBJ2-1; D ambiguous. CDR1 and CDR2 (germline): SGHVS, FQNEAQ. V was pared by 1 base and J by 5 bases, with 6 bases between. This CDR3 spans 13 amino acids. CDR3 bases: TGTGCCAGCAGCTTAGGGGTAGACAATGAGCAGTTCTTC. This encodes CASSLGVDNEQFF.

Only one count was recorded for this clone. The chain recombines TRBV5-6 with TRBJ2-3; 10 bases fit TRBD2. The CDR3 totals 15 residues. J was trimmed by 1 base and V by 2 bases; bases with no gene match: 1. The V gene's germline CDR1 is SGHDT and CDR2 YYEEEE. The CDR3 spells CASSLAGGGTDTQYF. CDR3 DNA: TGTGCCAGCAGCTTAGCGGGAGGGGGCACAGATACGCAGTATTTT.

The chain is built from TRBV28 and TRBJ2-3, with 7 nucleotides matching TRBD1. The germline V gene has CDR1 MDHEN and CDR2 SYDVKM. CDR3 length equals 17 residues. V trimming: 5 bases; J trimming: 0 bases; junction bases outside the gene matches: 11. DNA of the CDR3: TGTGCCAGCAGTCCCTCGGACAGGCCGACTAGCACAGATACGCAGTATTTT. It specifies CASSPSDRPTSTDTQYF.

This chain uses TRBV7-2 with TRBJ2-7, with D unresolved. Per germline, CDR1 SGHTA and CDR2 FQGNSA. CDR3 size: 14 residues. V lost 2 bases, J lost 2 bases, and 10 bases lay in between. DNA for the CDR3: TGTGCCAGCAGCTTAAGACTGACAACCTACGAGCAGTACTTC. As protein: CASSLRLTTYEQYF.

The chain is built from TRBV11-1 and TRBJ1-1; D gene uncertain. V was cut by 5 bases and J by 1 base, with 14 bases left in between. The CDR3 consists of 15 residues. The germline CDR1 and CDR2 sequences are SGHAT and FQDESV (reference sequence). Written as DNA, the CDR3 is TGTGCCAGCAGCCCCCAGGCGATCCCGAACACTGAAGCTTTCTTT. As protein: CASSPQAIPNTEAFF. Based on the CDR3 plus reference TRBV11-1 and TRBJ1-1, the full variable domain is EAEVAQSPRYKITEKSQAVAFWCDPISGHATLYWYRQILGQGPELLVQFQDESVVDDSQLPKDRFSAERLKGVDSTLKIQPAELGDSAMYLCASSPQAIPNTEAFFGQGTRLTVV.

The chain combines TRBV29-1 with TRBJ1-1; D is unclear. Trimming took off 4 bases at V and 3 bases at J, with 12 bases between the two ends. The germline V gene encodes CDR1 SQVTM and CDR2 ANQGSEA. This CDR3 is built from 13 residues. The CDR3 loop is CSVGEGSDTEAFF. For the CDR3, the DNA is TGCAGCGTTGGGGAAGGCAGTGACACTGAAGCTTTCTTT.

The rearrangement links TRBV19 to TRBJ2-1; TRBD1 is a possible D gene (6 bases). V was shortened by 9 bases and J by 1 base, with 13 bases between the two germline ends. This CDR3 is 14 amino acids long. Germline V gives CDR1 LNHDA, CDR2 SQIVND (reference sequence). CDR3 in DNA: TGTGCCAGCTCACTAAGGGGGTCCTACAATGAGCAGTTCTTC. Protein sequence: CASSLRGSYNEQFF.

The chain uses TRBV9 and TRBJ2-2; D call uncertain. Trimming removed 3 bases at V and 4 bases at J, with 4 bases between. There are 12 residues in the CDR3. Germline V lookup: CDR1 SGDLS, CDR2 YYNGEE. The CDR3 here is CASSALTGELFF. The DNA of the CDR3 is TGTGCCAGCAGCGCCCTCACCGGGGAGCTGTTTTTT.

The chain carries TRBV9 and TRBJ1-1; D is perhaps TRBD1 (5 bases). The CDR3 is 14 amino acids. Trimming left V 3 bases short and J 5 bases short, with 14 bases between. CDR1 is SGDLS, CDR2 YYNGEE, per germline. The CDR3: CASSANLGRTEAFF. In nucleotides, the CDR3 is TGTGCCAGCAGCGCCAACCTGGGACGGACTGAAGCTTTCTTT.

J is TRBJ2-7 and V is TRBV5-3, with no clear D. TRBV5-3 is an ORF, with its function uncertain. Trimming stripped 4 bases from V and 0 bases from J, with 8 bases between. CDR3 length: 13 amino acids. CDR3 sequence: CARSADNSYEQYF. The CDR3 nucleotides read TGTGCCAGAAGCGCCGACAACTCCTACGAGCAGTACTTC.

This rearrangement joins TRBV28 to TRBJ2-5, with D perhaps assigned TRBD1 or TRBD2 (5 bases each). Germline loops: CDR1 MDHEN, CDR2 SYDVKM. Trimming removed 6 bases at V and 5 bases at J, with 13 bases between. This CDR3 contains 13 residues. The CDR3 nucleotides are TGTGCCAGCAGCCCCCGGGGCGTGGAGACCCAGTACTTC. It yields the protein CASSPRGVETQYF.

The V and J genes are TRBV4-2 and TRBJ1-1; TRBD1 aligns across 7 bases. V shed 1 base, J shed 0 bases, and the junction held 8 bases outside the gene matches. Per germline, CDR1 LGHNA and CDR2 YNFKEQ. CDR3 length: 17 amino acids. The chain's CDR3 is CASSQVRTGVMNTEAFF. The DNA for the CDR3 is TGTGCCAGCAGCCAAGTTCGGACAGGCGTGATGAACACTGAAGCTTTCTTT.

The V and J genes are TRBV19 and TRBJ2-7; TRBD1 matches 10 bases. Looked up from germline, CDR1 is LNHDA and CDR2 is SQIVND (reference sequence). The CDR3 extends over 14 amino acids. V lost 5 bases to trimming and J lost 2 bases; unmatched junction nucleotides: 3. The CDR3 reads CASSPGQGPYEQYF. In DNA form, the CDR3 reads TGTGCCAGTAGTCCGGGACAGGGGCCCTACGAGCAGTACTTC.

This clone was detected only once. V usage is TRBV4-3 and J usage is TRBJ1-1; perhaps TRBD1 as D (6 bases). CDR3 length equals 15 residues. V gave up 0 bases and J gave up 8 bases, with 16 bases separating them. CDR1 and CDR2 (germline): LGHNA, YSLEER. The DNA of the CDR3 is TGCGCCAGCAGCCAAGATAGGGGGGAATTAAGAGAAGCTTTCTTT. Its translation: CASSQDRGELREAFF.

This clone was picked up a small number of times. V gene TRBV29-1 combines with J gene TRBJ2-3, with 7 bases aligning to TRBD2. Trimming took 4 bases from V and 1 from J; bases not matched to a gene: 5. Germline V lookup: CDR1 SQVTM, CDR2 ANQGSEA. The CDR3 has 14 residues. In nucleotides, the CDR3 is TGCAGCGTTGCGGGGGGAGTAGGCACAGATACGCAGTATTTT. Translated: CSVAGGVGTDTQYF.

The chain joins TRBV9 to TRBJ2-5; 10 nucleotides agree with TRBD2. With 5 bases clipped from V and 5 bases from J, the junction kept 9 bases outside the gene matches. The CDR3 runs to 15 residues. In germline, CDR1 is SGDLS, CDR2 YYNGEE. The CDR3 DNA reads as TGTGCCAGCAGTCGTAGCGGGGGGCTGGGCGAGACCCAGTACTTC. It yields the protein CASSRSGGLGETQYF.

The V call is TRBV9, the J call TRBJ2-3; D is tentatively TRBD1 or TRBD2 (5 bases each). Trimming took off 0 bases at V and 6 bases at J, with 11 bases between the two ends. The CDR3 contains 14 residues. CDR1 and CDR2 (germline): SGDLS, YYNGEE. Here the CDR3 DNA reads TGTGCCAGCAGCGTAGGGGGGTCCGGGGATACGCAGTATTTT. It encodes CASSVGGSGDTQYF.